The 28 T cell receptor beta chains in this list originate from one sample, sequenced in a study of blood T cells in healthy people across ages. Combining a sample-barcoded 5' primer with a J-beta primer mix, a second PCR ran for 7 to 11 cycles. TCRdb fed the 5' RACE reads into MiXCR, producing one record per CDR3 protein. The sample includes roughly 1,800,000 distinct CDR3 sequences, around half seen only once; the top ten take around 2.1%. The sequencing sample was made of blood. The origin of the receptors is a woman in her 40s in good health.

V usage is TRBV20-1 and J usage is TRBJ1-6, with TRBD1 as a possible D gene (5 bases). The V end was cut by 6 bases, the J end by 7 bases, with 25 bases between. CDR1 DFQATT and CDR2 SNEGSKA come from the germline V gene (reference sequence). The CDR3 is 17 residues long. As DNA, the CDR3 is TGCAGTGCGAGGGTCCCCACAGGCAACCCCCCGAATTCACCCCTCCACTTT. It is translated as CSARVPTGNPPNSPLHF.

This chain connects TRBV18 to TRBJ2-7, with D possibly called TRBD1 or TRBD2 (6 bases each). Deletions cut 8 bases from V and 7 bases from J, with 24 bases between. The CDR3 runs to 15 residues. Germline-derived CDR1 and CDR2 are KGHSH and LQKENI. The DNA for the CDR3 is TGTGCCAGCGCACTCACGGGGGCCCTCGGAGTTGAGCAGTACTTC. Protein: CASALTGALGVEQYF.

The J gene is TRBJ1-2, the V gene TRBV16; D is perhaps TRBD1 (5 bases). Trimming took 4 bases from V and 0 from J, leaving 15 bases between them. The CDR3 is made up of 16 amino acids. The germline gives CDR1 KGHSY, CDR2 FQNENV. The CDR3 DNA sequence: TGTGCCAGCAGCCGCCCCGGGACCGAGACTAACTATGGCTACACCTTC. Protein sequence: CASSRPGTETNYGYTF. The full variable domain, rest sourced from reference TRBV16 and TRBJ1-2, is GEEVAQTPKHLVRGEGQKAKLYCAPIKGHSYVFWYQQVLKNEFKFLISFQNENVFDETGMPKERFSAKCLPNSPCSLEIQATKLEDSAVYFCASSRPGTETNYGYTFGSGTRLTVV.

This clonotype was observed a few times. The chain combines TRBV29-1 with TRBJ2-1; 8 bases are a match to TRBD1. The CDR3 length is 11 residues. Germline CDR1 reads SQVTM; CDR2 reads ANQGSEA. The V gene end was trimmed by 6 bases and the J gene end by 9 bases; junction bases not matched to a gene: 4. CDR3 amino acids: CSVGQGAEQFF. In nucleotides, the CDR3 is TGCAGCGTAGGGCAGGGGGCTGAGCAGTTCTTC.

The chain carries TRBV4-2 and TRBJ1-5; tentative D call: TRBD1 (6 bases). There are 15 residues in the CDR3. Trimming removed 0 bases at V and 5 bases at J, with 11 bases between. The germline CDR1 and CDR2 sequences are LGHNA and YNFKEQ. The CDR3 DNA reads TGTGCCAGCAGCCAAGAATCAGGGGTTCATCAGCCCCAGCATTTT. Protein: CASSQESGVHQPQHF.

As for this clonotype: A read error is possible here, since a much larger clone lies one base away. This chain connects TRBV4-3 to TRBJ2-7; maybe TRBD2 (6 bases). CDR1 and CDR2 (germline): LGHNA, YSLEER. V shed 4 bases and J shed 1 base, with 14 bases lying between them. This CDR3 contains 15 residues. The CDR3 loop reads CASSPPTAGSYEQYF. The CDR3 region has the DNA TGCGCCAGCAGCCCCCCTACAGCGGGTTCCTACGAGCAGTACTTC.

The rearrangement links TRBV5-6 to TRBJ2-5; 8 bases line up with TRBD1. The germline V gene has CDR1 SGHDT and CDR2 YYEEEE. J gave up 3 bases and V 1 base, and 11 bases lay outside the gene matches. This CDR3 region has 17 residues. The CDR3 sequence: CASSLPGQAPREETQYF. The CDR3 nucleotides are TGTGCCAGCAGCTTGCCGGGACAGGCGCCTAGGGAAGAGACCCAGTACTTC. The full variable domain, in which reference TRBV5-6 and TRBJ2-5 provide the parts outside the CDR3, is DAGVTQSPTHLIKTRGQQVTLRCSPKSGHDTVSWYQQALGQGPQFIFQYYEEEERQRGNFPDRFSGHQFPNYSSELNVNALLLGDSALYLCASSLPGQAPREETQYFGPGTRLLVL.

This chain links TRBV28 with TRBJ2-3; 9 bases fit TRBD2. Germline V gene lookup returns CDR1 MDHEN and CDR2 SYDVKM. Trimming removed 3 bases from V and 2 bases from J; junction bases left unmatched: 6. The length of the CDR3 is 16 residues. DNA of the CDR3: TGTGCCAGCAGTTTTCATCTAGCGGGGTCCACAGATACGCAGTATTTT. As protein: CASSFHLAGSTDTQYF.

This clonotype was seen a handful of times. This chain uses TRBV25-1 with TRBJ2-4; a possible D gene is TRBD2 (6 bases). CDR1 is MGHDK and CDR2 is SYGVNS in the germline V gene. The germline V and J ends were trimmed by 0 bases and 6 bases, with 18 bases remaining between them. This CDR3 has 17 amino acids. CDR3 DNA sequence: TGTGCCAGCAGTGAATATTTAGGCGGGGTTGGTAGAAACATTCAGTACTTC. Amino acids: CASSEYLGGVGRNIQYF.

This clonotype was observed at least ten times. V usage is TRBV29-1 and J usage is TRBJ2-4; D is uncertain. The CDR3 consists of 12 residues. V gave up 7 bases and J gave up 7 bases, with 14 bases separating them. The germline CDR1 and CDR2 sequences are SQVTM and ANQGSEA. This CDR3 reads CSAETLANIQYF. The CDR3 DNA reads TGCAGCGCAGAGACACTGGCTAACATTCAGTACTTC.

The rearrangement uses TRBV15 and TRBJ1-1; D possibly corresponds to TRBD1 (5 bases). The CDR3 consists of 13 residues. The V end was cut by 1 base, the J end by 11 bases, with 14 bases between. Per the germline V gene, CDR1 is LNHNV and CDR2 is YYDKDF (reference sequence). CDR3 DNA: TGTGCCACCAGCAGAGCGGGGGAACGGAAGGCTTTCTTT. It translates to CATSRAGERKAFF.

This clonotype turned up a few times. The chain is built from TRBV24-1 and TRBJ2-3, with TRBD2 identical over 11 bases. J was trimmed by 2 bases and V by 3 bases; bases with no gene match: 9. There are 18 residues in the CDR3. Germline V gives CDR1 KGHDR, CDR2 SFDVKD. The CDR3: CATSDPLPTSGDTDTQYF. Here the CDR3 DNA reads TGTGCCACCAGTGATCCGCTCCCGACTAGCGGGGACACAGATACGCAGTATTTT.

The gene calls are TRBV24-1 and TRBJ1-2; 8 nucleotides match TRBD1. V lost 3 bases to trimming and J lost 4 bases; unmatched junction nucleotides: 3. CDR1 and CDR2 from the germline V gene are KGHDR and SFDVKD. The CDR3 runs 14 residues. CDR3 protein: CATSDPGGGYGYTF. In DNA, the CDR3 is TGTGCCACCAGTGATCCAGGGGGCGGCTATGGCTACACCTTC.

CDR3 DNA sequence: TGTGCCAGCAGCCCCCGGGGACTAGCGGGGTTGCACAATGAGCAGTACTTC. It encodes CASSPRGLAGLHNEQYF. The chain recombines TRBV13 with TRBJ2-5; TRBD2 matches 13 bases. The junction had 17 bases not matched to a gene; V was cut back by 5 bases and J by 11 bases. The CDR3 spans 17 residues. Germline CDR1 is PRHDT and CDR2 is FYEKMQ (reference sequence).

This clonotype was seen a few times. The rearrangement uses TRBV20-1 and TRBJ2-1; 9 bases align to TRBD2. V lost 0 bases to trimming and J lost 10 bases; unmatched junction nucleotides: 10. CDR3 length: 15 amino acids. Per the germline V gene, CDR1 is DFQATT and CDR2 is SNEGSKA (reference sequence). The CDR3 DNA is TGCAGTGCTAGAGATCTAGGCGGGGGGGCTTGGGAGCAGTTCTTC. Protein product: CSARDLGGGAWEQFF.

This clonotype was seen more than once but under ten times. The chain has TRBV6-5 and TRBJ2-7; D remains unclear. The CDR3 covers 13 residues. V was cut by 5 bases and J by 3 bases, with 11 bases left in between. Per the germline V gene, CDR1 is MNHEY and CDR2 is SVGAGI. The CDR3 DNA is TGTGCCAGCAGTGACATATACGGCTACGAGCAGTACTTC. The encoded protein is CASSDIYGYEQYF.

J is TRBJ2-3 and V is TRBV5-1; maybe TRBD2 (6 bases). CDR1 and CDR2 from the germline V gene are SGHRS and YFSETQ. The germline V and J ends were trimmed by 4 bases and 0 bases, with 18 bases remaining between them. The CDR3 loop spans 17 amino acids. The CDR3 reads CASSRYGTRSSTDTQYF. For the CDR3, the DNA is TGCGCCAGCAGCCGATACGGGACTCGATCTAGCACAGATACGCAGTATTTT.

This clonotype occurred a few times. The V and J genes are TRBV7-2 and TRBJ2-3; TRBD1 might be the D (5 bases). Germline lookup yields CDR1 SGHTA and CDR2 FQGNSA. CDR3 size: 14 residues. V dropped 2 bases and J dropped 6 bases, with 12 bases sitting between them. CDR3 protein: CASSLLSGLDTQYF. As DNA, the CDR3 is TGTGCCAGCAGCTTATTGTCAGGGTTGGATACGCAGTATTTT.

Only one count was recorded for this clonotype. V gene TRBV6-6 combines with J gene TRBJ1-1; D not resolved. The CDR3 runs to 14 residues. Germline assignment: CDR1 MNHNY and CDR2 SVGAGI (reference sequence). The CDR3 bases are TGTGTCTCCTTTCCCACCGGGCGCAACACTGAAGCTTTCTTT. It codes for CVSFPTGRNTEAFF.

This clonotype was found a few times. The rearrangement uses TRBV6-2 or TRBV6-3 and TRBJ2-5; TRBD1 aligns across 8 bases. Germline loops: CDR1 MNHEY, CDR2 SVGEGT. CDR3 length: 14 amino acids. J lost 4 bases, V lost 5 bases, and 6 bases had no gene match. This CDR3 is CASSLQQGAETQYF. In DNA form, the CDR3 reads TGTGCCAGCAGTCTTCAGCAGGGGGCAGAGACCCAGTACTTC.

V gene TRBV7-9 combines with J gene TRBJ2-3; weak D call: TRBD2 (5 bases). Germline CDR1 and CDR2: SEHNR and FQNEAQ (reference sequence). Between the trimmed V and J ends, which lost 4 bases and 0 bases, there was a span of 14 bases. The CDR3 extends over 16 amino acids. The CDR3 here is CASSSISGASTDTQYF. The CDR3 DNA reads TGTGCCAGCAGCTCCATCAGCGGAGCTAGCACAGATACGCAGTATTTT.

CDR3 region: CASSARLGGGNTDTQYF. The CDR3 DNA follows: TGTGCCAGCAGCGCGAGATTGGGTGGGGGGAACACAGATACGCAGTATTTT. The chain carries TRBV9 and TRBJ2-3, with D tentatively TRBD2 (6 bases). Trimming cost V 3 bases and J 2 bases, with 19 bases left between them. The germline gives CDR1 SGDLS, CDR2 YYNGEE. The CDR3 runs to 17 residues. The whole variable domain, remainder taken from reference TRBV9 and TRBJ2-3, is DSGVTQTPKHLITATGQRVTLRCSPRSGDLSVYWYQQSLDQGLQFLIQYYNGEERAKGNILERFSAQQFPDLHSELNLSSLELGDSALYFCASSARLGGGNTDTQYFGPGTRLTVL.

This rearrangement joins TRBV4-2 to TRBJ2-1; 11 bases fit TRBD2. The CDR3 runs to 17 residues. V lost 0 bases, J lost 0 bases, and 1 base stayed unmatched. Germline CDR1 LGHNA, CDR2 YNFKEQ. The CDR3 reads CASSQELAGASYNEQFF. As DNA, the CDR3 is TGTGCCAGCAGCCAAGAACTAGCGGGGGCCTCCTACAATGAGCAGTTCTTC.

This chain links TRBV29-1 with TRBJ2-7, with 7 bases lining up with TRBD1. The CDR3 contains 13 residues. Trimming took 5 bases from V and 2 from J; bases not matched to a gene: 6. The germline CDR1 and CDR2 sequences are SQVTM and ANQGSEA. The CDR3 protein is CSVTRQGTYEQYF. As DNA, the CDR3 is TGCAGCGTTACACGACAGGGCACCTACGAGCAGTACTTC.

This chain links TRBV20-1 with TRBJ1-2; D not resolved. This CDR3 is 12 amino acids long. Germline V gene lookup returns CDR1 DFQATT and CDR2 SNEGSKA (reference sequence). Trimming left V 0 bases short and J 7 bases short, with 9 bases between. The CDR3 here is CSARENIVGYTF. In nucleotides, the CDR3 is TGCAGTGCTAGAGAGAACATAGTTGGCTACACCTTC.

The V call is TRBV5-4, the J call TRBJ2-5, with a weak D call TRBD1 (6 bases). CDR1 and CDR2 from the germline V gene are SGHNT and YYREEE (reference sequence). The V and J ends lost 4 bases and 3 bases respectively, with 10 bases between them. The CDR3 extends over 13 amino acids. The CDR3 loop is CASSNRQEETQYF. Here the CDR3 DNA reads TGTGCCAGCAGCAACCGACAGGAAGAGACCCAGTACTTC.

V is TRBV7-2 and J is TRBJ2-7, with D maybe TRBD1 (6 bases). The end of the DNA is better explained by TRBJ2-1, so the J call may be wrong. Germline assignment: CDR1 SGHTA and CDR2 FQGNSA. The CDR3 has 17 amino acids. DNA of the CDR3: TGTGCCAGCAGCTCCATGGGGGCGGGCAGGGTGGTTGAGACCCAGTTCTTC. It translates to CASSSMGAGRVVETQFF.

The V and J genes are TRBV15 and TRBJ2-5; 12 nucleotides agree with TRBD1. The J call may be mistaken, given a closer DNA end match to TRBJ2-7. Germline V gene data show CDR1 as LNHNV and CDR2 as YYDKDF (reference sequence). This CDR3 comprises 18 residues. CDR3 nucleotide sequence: TGTGCCACCAGCAGCCTTCGGGACAGGGGGCTGCTCGGCGACGAGCAGTACTTC. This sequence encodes CATSSLRDRGLLGDEQYF.